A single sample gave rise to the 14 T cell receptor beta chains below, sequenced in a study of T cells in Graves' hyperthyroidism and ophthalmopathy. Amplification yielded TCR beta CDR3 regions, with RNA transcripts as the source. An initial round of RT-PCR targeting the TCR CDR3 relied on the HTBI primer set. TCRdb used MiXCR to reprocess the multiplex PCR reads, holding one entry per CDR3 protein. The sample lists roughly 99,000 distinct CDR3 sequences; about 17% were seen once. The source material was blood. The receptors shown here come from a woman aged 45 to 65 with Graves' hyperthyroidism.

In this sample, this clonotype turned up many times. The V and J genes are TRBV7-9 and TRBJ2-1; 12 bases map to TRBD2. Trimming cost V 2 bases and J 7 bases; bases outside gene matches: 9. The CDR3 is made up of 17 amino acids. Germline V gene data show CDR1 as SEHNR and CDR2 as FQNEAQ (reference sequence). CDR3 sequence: CASSLLISTSGRNEQFF. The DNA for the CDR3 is TGTGCCAGCAGCTTACTGATTTCGACTAGCGGGAGAAATGAGCAGTTCTTC.

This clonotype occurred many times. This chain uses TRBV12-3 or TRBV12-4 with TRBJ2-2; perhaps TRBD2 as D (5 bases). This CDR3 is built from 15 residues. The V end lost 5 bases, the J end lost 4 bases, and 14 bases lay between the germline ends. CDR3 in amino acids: CASSGRVHVTGELFF. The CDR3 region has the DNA TGTGCCAGCAGTGGGCGGGTTCATGTCACCGGGGAGCTGTTTTTT.

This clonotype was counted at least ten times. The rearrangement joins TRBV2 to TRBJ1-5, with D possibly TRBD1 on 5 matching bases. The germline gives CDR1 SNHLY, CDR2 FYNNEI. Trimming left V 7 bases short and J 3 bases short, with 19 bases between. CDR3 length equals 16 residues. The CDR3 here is CASIPGLMGPNQPQHF. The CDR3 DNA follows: TGTGCCAGCATTCCGGGCCTGATGGGGCCCAATCAGCCCCAGCATTTT.

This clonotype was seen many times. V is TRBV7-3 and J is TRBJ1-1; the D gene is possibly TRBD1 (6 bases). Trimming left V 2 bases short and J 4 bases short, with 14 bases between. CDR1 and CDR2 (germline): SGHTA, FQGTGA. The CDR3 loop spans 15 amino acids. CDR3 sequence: CASSLLGAAGTEAFF. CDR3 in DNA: TGTGCCAGCAGCTTACTGGGGGCTGCGGGCACTGAAGCTTTCTTT. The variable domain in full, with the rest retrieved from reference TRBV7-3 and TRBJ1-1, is GAGVSQTPSNKVTEKGKYVELRCDPISGHTALYWYRQSLGQGPEFLIYFQGTGAADDSGLPNDRFFAVRPEGSVSTLKIQRTERGDSAVYLCASSLLGAAGTEAFFGQGTRLTVV.

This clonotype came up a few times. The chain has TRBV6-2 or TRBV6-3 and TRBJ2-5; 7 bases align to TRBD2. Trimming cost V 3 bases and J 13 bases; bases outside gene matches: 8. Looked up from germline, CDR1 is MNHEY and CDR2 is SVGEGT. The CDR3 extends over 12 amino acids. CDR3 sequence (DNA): TGTGCCAGCAGTTATGGGGCGCGGGAGTGGTACTTC. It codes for CASSYGAREWYF.

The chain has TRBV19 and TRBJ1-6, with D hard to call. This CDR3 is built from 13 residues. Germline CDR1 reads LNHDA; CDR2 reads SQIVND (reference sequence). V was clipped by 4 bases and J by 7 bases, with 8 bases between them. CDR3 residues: CASSSHGNSPLHF. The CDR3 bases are TGTGCCAGTAGTAGTCACGGGAATTCACCCCTCCACTTT.

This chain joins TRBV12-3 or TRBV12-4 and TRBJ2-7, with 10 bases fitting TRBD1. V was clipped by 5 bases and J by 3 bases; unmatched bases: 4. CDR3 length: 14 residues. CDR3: CASSLGQGVYEQYF. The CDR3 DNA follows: TGTGCCAGCAGTCTAGGACAGGGGGTCTACGAGCAGTACTTC.

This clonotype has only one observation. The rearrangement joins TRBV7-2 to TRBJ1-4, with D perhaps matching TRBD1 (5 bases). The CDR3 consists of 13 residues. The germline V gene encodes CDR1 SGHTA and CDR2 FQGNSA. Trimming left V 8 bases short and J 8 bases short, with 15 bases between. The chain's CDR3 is CASSPGGREKLFF. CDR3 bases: TGTGCCAGCTCACCCGGGGGTCGGGAAAAACTGTTTTTT.

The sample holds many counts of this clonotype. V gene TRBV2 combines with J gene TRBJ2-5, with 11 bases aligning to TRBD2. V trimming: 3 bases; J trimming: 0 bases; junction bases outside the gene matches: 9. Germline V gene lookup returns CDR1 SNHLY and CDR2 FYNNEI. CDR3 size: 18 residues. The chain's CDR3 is CASSDWLAGGTNQETQYF. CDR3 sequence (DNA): TGTGCCAGCAGTGACTGGCTAGCGGGAGGAACCAACCAAGAGACCCAGTACTTC.

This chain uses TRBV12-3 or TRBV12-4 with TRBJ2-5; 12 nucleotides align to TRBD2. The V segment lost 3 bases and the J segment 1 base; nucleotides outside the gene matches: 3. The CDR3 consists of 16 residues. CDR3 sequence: CASSFRTSGAQETQYF. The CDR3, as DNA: TGTGCCAGCAGTTTCAGGACTAGCGGGGCCCAAGAGACCCAGTACTTC.

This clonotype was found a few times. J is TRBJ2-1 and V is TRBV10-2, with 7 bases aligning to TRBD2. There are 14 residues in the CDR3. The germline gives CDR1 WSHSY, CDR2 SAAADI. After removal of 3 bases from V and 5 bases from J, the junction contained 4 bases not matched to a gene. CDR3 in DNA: TGCGCCAGCAGTGAACGGGAGGCCAACAATGAGCAGTTCTTC. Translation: CASSEREANNEQFF.

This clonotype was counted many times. The CDR3 DNA follows: TGTGCCAGCAGCCAAGACAGGTCTTATGGCTACACCTTC. Translated: CASSQDRSYGYTF. The V and J genes are TRBV3-1 and TRBJ1-2; no clear D gene. Germline lookup yields CDR1 LGHDT and CDR2 YNNKEL (reference sequence). The CDR3 contains 13 residues. With 0 bases removed from V and 5 bases from J, the gap between germline ends came to 7 bases. The whole variable domain, remainder taken from reference TRBV3-1 and TRBJ1-2, is DTAVSQTPKYLVTQMGNDKSIKCEQNLGHDTMYWYKQDSKKFLKIMFSYNNKELIINETVPNRFSPKSPDKAHLNLHINSLELGDSAVYFCASSQDRSYGYTFGSGTRLTVV.

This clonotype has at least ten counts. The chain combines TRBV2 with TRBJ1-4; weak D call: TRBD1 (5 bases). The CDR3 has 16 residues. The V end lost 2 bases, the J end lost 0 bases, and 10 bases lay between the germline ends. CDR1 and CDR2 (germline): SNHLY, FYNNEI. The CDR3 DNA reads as TGTGCCAGCAGTGAAATTGACAGCGCAACTAATGAAAAACTGTTTTTT. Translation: CASSEIDSATNEKLFF.

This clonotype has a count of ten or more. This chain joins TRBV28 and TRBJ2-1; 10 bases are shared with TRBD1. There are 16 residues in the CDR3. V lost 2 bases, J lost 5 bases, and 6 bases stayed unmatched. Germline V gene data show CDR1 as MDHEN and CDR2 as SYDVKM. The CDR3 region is CASSLIGTGVNNEQFF. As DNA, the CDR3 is TGTGCCAGCAGTTTAATCGGGACAGGGGTTAACAATGAGCAGTTCTTC. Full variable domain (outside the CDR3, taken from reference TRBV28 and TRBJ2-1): DVKVTQSSRYLVKRTGEKVFLECVQDMDHENMFWYRQDPGLGLRLIYFSYDVKMKEKGDIPEGYSVSREKKERFSLILESASTNQTSMYLCASSLIGTGVNNEQFFGPGTRLTVL.